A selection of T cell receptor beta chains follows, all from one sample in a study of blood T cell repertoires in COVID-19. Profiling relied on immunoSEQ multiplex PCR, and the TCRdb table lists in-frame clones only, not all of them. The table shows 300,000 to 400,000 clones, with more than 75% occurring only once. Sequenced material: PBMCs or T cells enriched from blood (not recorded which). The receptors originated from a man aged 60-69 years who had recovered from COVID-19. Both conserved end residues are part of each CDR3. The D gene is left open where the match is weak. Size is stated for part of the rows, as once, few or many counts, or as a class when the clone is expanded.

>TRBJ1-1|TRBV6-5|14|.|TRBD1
TGTGCCAGCAGGGTAGGGGGCGGTGTCACTGAAGCTTTCTTT
CASRVGGGVTEAFF
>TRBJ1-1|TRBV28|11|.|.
TGTGCCAGCAGTTTTGGTATGAGAGCTTTCTTT
CASSFGMRAFF
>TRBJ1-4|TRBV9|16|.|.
TGTGCCAGCAGCGCCTCGGGGGAGGGTTTTGGTGAAAAACTGTTTTTT
CASSASGEGFGEKLFF
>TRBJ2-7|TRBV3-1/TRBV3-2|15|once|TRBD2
TGTGCCAGCAGCCGTCTGGCGGGAGGGCCTTACGAGCAGTACTTC
CASSRLAGGPYEQYF
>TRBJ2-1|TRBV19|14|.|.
TGTGCCAGTAGTATATCTAGCTCTTACAATGAGCAGTTCTTC
CASSISSSYNEQFF
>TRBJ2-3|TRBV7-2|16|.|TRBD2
TGTGCCAGCAGCCGGGGCCCTAGCGGGAGGGCAGATACGCAGTATTTT
CASSRGPSGRADTQYF
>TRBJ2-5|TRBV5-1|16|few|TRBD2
TGCGCCAGCAGTCCTAGCGGGGGAATACGAGAGGAGACCCAGTACTTC
CASSPSGGIREETQYF
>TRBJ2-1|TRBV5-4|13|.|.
TGTGCCAGCAGCTCGAAAATAGACAATGAGCAGTTCTTC
CASSSKIDNEQFF
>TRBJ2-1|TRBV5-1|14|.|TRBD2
TGCGCCAGCAGTCGGGGGACTACCTACAATGAGCAGTTCTTC
CASSRGTTYNEQFF
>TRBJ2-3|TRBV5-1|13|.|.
TGCGCCAGCAGCTTTGCGCGCACAGATACGCAGTATTTT
CASSFARTDTQYF
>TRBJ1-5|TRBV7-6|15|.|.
TGTGCCAGCAGCTTAGCCCACGGGGGGAATCAGCCCCAGCATTTT
CASSLAHGGNQPQHF
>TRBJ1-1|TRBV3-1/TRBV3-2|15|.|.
TGTGCCAGCAGAACCAATGCAGGGCCGAACACTGAAGCTTTCTTT
CASRTNAGPNTEAFF
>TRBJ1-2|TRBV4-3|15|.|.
TGCGCCAGCAGCCAAGGGGAAGGGGCCACTTATGGCTACACCTTC
CASSQGEGATYGYTF
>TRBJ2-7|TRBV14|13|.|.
TGTGCCAGCAGCCAAGTCTCGTACTACGAGCAGTACTTC
CASSQVSYYEQYF
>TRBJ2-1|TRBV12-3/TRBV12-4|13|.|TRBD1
TGTGCCAGCAGTCTAGGGACAGTCAATGAGCAGTTCTTC
CASSLGTVNEQFF
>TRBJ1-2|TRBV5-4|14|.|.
TGTGCCAGCAGCTTGGTTTACGGGGGCTATGGCTACACCTTC
CASSLVYGGYGYTF
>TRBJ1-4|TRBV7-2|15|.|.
TGTGCCAGCAGCCCGCAGATGGCGGCTAATGAAAAACTGTTTTTT
CASSPQMAANEKLFF
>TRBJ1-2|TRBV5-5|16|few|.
TGTGCCAGCAGCTTGTGGGGAGCAGGGGATAACTATGGCTACACCTTC
CASSLWGAGDNYGYTF
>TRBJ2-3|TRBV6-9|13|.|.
TGTGCCAGCAACACTAGCTCCACAGATACGCAGTATTTT
CASNTSSTDTQYF
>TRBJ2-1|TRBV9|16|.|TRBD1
TGTGCCAGCAGCGATACGGGACAGAGCTCCTACAATGAGCAGTTCTTC
CASSDTGQSSYNEQFF
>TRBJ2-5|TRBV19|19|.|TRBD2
TGTGCCAGTAGTAAGACAGGGCCCTTCTCACTAGCGGGAGCCAGGACCCAGTACTTC
CASSKTGPFSLAGARTQYF
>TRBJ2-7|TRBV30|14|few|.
TGTGCCTGGATGGTTGGGGGCCCCTCCTACGAGCAGTACTTC
CAWMVGGPSYEQYF
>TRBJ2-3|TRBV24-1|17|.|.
TGTGCCACCAGTGATTCTGACCCCCGAGGCATACAAGGTACGCAGTATTTT
CATSDSDPRGIQGTQYF
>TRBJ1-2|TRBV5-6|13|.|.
TGTGCCAGCAGCCCGCAGGTTAACTATGGCTACACCTTC
CASSPQVNYGYTF
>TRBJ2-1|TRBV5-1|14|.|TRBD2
TGCGCCAGCTGCGGGGGGGATACCTACAATGAGCAGTTCTTC
CASCGGDTYNEQFF
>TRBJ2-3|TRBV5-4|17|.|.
TGTGCCAGCAGCTCTGGGGGGGGGCAGTCTAGCACAGATACGCAGTATTTT
CASSSGGGQSSTDTQYF
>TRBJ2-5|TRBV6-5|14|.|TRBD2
TGTGCCAGCACGGCTAGCGGGGGCGTAGAGACCCAGTACTTC
CASTASGGVETQYF
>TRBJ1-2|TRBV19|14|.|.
TGTGCCAGTACCCTAGGACTCCAAGTCTGGGGCTACACCTTC
CASTLGLQVWGYTF
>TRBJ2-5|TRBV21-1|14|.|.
TGTGCCAGCAGCGATGGACTAGAGCAAGAGACCCAGTACTTC
CASSDGLEQETQYF
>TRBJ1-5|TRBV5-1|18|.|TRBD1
TGCGCCAGCAGCTTGGTCGGACAGGGTGCCGTGTACAATCAGCCCCAGCATTTT
CASSLVGQGAVYNQPQHF
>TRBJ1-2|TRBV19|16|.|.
TGTGCCAGTAGTATCGTCGGCTCGGGTAGAGTCTATGGCTACACCTTC
CASSIVGSGRVYGYTF
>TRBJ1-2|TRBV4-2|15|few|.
TGTGCCAGCAGCCAGGATAGGCAGACACACTATGGCTACACCTTC
CASSQDRQTHYGYTF
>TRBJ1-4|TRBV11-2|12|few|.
TGTGCCAGCAACCCGGGGGGGGGACGGCTGTTTTTT
CASNPGGGRLFF
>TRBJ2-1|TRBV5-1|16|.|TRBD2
TGCGCCAGCAGCCCTACTAGCGGGAGCTCCTACAATGAGCAGTTCTTC
CASSPTSGSSYNEQFF
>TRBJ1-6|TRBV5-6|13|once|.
TGTGCCAGCAGCCCGACACTTAATTCACCCCTCCACTTT
CASSPTLNSPLHF
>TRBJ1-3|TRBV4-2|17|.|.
TGTGCCAGCAGCCAACGAAGCGGGGCAGTCTCTGGAAACACCATATATTTT
CASSQRSGAVSGNTIYF
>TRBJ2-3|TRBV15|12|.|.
TGTGCCACCAGCAGTATGTTAAATACGCAGTATTTT
CATSSMLNTQYF
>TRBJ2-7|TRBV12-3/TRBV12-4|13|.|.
TGTGCCAGCAGTTTATACAGGGCCTACGAGCAGTACTTC
CASSLYRAYEQYF
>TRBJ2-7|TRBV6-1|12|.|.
TGTGCCAGCAGTGATTCCGTCTACGAGCAGTACTTC
CASSDSVYEQYF
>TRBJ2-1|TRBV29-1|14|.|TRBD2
TGCAGCGCCAAGACTAGCGGGAGGTTGGGGGAGCAGTTCTTC
CSAKTSGRLGEQFF
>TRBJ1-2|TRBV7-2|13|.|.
TGTGCCAGCAGCCGCAGACAGGCAAATGGCTACACCTTC
CASSRRQANGYTF
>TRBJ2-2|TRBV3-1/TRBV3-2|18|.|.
TGTGCCAGCAGCCAAGAAATCGGGTCTTCTCTGAACACCGGGGAGCTGTTTTTT
CASSQEIGSSLNTGELFF
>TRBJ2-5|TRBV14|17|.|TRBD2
TGTGCCAGCAGCAAAAGGGGAGGGAGTTGGGGTCAAGAGACCCAGTACTTC
CASSKRGGSWGQETQYF
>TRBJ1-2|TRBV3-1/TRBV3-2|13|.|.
TGTGCCAGCAGCCAAGGAGGCTACTATGGCTACACCTTC
CASSQGGYYGYTF
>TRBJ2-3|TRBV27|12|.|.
TGTGCCAGCAGTGGGGGGACAGATACGCAGTATTTT
CASSGGTDTQYF
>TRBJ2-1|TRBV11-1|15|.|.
TGTGCCAGCAGCTTTCCCAACCCCTCGCGTGAAGAGCAGTTCTTC
CASSFPNPSREEQFF
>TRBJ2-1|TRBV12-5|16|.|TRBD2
TGTGCTAGTGGTTTGGTAGTGTCTAGCGGGGGACGCGAGCAGTTCTTC
CASGLVVSSGGREQFF
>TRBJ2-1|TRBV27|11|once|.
TGTGCCAGCAGAATACTAGGTGAGCAGTTCTTC
CASRILGEQFF
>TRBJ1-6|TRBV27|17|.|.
TGTGCCAGCAGTTTATCCCCTGGCCTTGACTTGACTTCACCCCTCCACTTT
CASSLSPGLDLTSPLHF
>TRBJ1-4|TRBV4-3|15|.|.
TGCGCCAGCAGCCAAGAAAAGGGGGAGTGGGAAAAACTGTTTTTT
CASSQEKGEWEKLFF
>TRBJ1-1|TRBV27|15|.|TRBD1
TGTGCCAGCCGTATGTACAGGGGATTGAACACTGAAGCTTTCTTT
CASRMYRGLNTEAFF
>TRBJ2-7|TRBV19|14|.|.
TGTGCCAGTAGTATATCGGACTACTCCTACGAGCAGTACTTC
CASSISDYSYEQYF
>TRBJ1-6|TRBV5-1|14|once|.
TGCGCCAGCCGAATTGACAGAGCTTCTTCACCCCTCCACTTT
CASRIDRASSPLHF
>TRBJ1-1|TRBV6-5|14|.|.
TGTGCCAGCGGACAAGGGTGGGTGAACACTGAAGCTTTCTTT
CASGQGWVNTEAFF